The 10 T cell receptor beta chains given below trace back to one sample, sequenced in a study of blood T cell repertoires in COVID-19. TCRdb's table, derived via immunoSEQ multiplex PCR, lists solely in-frame clones and lacks some. In the table there are about 89,000 clones, 88% of which are singletons. Sequencing used peripheral blood. All receptors come from a man aged 55 to 70 with acute or convalescent COVID-19.

This chain links TRBV10-1 with TRBJ2-1; D is possibly TRBD1 (5 bases). CDR3 length equals 11 residues. V lost 3 bases and J lost 10, with 7 bases in between. The germline CDR1 and CDR2 sequences are WNHNN and SYGVQD (reference sequence). For the CDR3, the DNA is TGCGCCAGCAGTGAAAGGGGAGAGCAGTTCTTC. This codes for CASSERGEQFF.

The chain uses TRBV3-1 (or the pseudogene TRBV3-2) and TRBJ2-7, with a possible D match to TRBD1 (5 bases). CDR3 size: 14 residues. The V gene's germline CDR1 is LGHDT and CDR2 YNNKEL (reference sequence). V gave up 4 bases and J gave up 3 bases, with 13 bases separating them. In nucleotides, the CDR3 is TGTGCCAGCAGCCCCCGGACATCGGGCTACGAGCAGTACTTC. Translated: CASSPRTSGYEQYF.

V and J are TRBV11-2 and TRBJ2-7, with TRBD2 identical over 8 bases. CDR3 length: 14 residues. The trim removed 3 bases at V and 1 base at J, leaving 2 bases unmatched. CDR1 SGHAT and CDR2 FQNNGV come from the germline V gene. CDR3 sequence reads: CASSFSGISYEQYF. The CDR3 DNA reads TGTGCCAGCAGCTTTAGCGGGATTTCCTACGAGCAGTACTTC. The complete variable domain, with remaining parts taken from reference TRBV11-2 and TRBJ2-7, reads EAGVAQSPRYKIIEKRQSVAFWCNPISGHATLYWYQQILGQGPKLLIQFQNNGVVDDSQLPKDRFSAERLKGVDSTLKIQPAKLEDSAVYLCASSFSGISYEQYFGPGTRLTVT.

This chain's CDR3 is CASRSGTEAFF. DNA for the CDR3: TGTGCCAGCAGATCCGGGACAGAAGCTTTCTTT. The chain is built from TRBV6-5 and TRBJ1-1, with D maybe TRBD1 (6 bases). This CDR3 comprises 11 residues. Germline values: CDR1 MNHEY, CDR2 SVGAGI. With 6 bases removed from V and 8 bases from J, the gap between germline ends came to 10 bases.

This clone showed up just a few times. V is TRBV27 and J is TRBJ2-7, with TRBD1 as a possible D gene (5 bases). CDR3 length equals 14 residues. V lost 2 bases and J lost 3, with 11 bases in between. Germline CDR1 MNHEY, CDR2 SMNVEV (reference sequence). The chain's CDR3 is CASSLDSSHYEQYF. The CDR3 nucleotides are TGTGCCAGCAGTTTAGACAGTAGCCACTACGAGCAGTACTTC.

The chain employs TRBV2 and TRBJ1-1; D unresolved. Germline CDR1 is SNHLY and CDR2 is FYNNEI. Trimming stripped 5 bases from V and 0 bases from J, with 4 bases between. This CDR3 is built from 12 residues. CDR3 sequence: CASSQVNTEAFF. In DNA, the CDR3 is TGTGCCAGCAGTCAGGTGAACACTGAAGCTTTCTTT.

The genes are TRBV5-1 and TRBJ1-3, with 10 positions matching TRBD1. There are 14 residues in the CDR3. Germline CDR1 SGHRS, CDR2 YFSETQ. The V and J ends lost 7 bases and 2 bases, in that order; junction bases with no gene match: 3. CDR3 sequence (DNA): TGCGCCAGCCCCGGACAGGGGGCTGGAAACACCATATATTTT. Translation gives CASPGQGAGNTIYF.

The chain is built from TRBV27 and TRBJ1-1; D gene ambiguous. V was shortened by 2 bases and J by 1 base, with 5 bases between the two germline ends. This CDR3 has 13 amino acids. The germline V gene encodes CDR1 MNHEY and CDR2 SMNVEV (reference sequence). The CDR3 sequence: CASSLIRNTEAFF. In DNA, the CDR3 is TGTGCCAGCAGTTTAATCAGGAACACTGAAGCTTTCTTT.

This clone has just a few counts. This chain links TRBV19 with TRBJ2-6, with D uncertain. This CDR3 is 14 amino acids long. Trimming took 8 bases from V and 2 from J, leaving 10 bases between them. From germline, CDR1 is LNHDA and CDR2 SQIVND (reference sequence). CDR3 nucleotides: TGTGCCAGTCTTTACATGACTGGGGCCAACGTCCTGACTTTC. Translation: CASLYMTGANVLTF. The full variable domain, its missing parts supplied by reference TRBV19 and TRBJ2-6, is DGGITQSPKYLFRKEGQNVTLSCEQNLNHDAMYWYRQDPGQGLRLIYYSQIVNDFQKGDIAEGYSVSREKKESFPLTVTSAQKNPTAFYLCASLYMTGANVLTFGAGSRLTVL.

V usage is TRBV7-3 and J usage is TRBJ2-1; perhaps TRBD2 as D (5 bases). This CDR3 has 13 residues. Germline-derived CDR1 and CDR2 are SGHTA and FQGTGA. V lost 4 bases and J lost 10, with 14 bases in between. CDR3 sequence (DNA): TGTGCCAGCAGCTCGGACTCGTATAGGGAGCAGTTCTTC. Translated, it gives CASSSDSYREQFF.